Listed below are T cell receptor beta chains from one sample, sequenced in a study of cytomegalovirus exposure and HLA in healthy donors. Data came from immunoSEQ multiplex PCR; TCRdb stores just in-frame clones and leaves some out. The sample consists of under 250,000 clones, 70% to 80% of them appearing once. Material for sequencing was PBMCs. The receptors derive from a male donor in good health and CMV-seronegative. Each CDR3 is given with its conserved first and last residue. The D gene is left open where the match is weak. Size tells how often a clone was seen (once, few, many) or the class of an expanded clone, and some rows leave it out.

v_gene	j_gene	abundance	len	d_gene	CDR3aa	CDR3nt
TRBV2	TRBJ2-7	.	12	TRBD1	CAKSRDSYEQYF	TGTGCCAAGTCCCGGGACAGCTACGAGCAGTACTTC
TRBV10-1	TRBJ2-7	.	17	TRBD2	CASSELVRASGSYEQYF	TGCGCCAGCAGTGAGTTGGTACGTGCCAGCGGGAGTTACGAGCAGTACTTC
TRBV4-2	TRBJ2-5	few	17	TRBD1	CASSQEDGGQSKETQYF	TGTGCCAGCAGCCAAGAGGATGGGGGACAGAGCAAAGAGACCCAGTACTTC
TRBV5-6	TRBJ2-1	.	16	TRBD2	CASSLAVAGTYNEQFF	TGTGCCAGCAGCTTGGCGGTAGCGGGGACCTACAATGAGCAGTTCTTC
TRBV5-4	TRBJ2-5	.	17	TRBD1	CASSFAPTGGAGQTQYF	TGTGCCAGCAGCTTTGCCCCGACAGGGGGCGCGGGACAGACCCAGTACTTC
TRBV6-5	TRBJ2-1	.	15	TRBD2	CASSLAGSSYNEQFF	TGTGCCAGCAGCTTAGCGGGGAGCTCCTACAATGAGCAGTTCTTC
TRBV11-3	TRBJ2-3	.	16	.	CASSLRAGHGTDTQYF	TGTGCCAGCAGCTTAAGGGCGGGGCACGGCACAGATACGCAGTATTTT
TRBV27	TRBJ1-2	.	15	.	CASQGLGGSNYGYTF	TGTGCCAGCCAGGGGTTGGGCGGATCTAACTATGGCTACACCTTC
TRBV7-9	TRBJ2-7	.	15	.	CASSLARSAVYEQYF	TGTGCCAGCAGCTTAGCGCGGAGCGCAGTCTACGAGCAGTACTTC
TRBV4-1	TRBJ1-2	.	15	TRBD1	CASSQDPGQYYGYTF	TGCGCCAGCAGCCAAGATCCGGGACAGTACTATGGCTACACCTTC
TRBV2	TRBJ1-2	.	13	.	CASSRHQSNGYTF	TGTGCCAGCAGTCGTCACCAGTCAAATGGCTACACCTTC
TRBV7-6	TRBJ2-2	.	16	TRBD1	CASSLEQGGGTGELFF	TGTGCCAGCAGCTTAGAACAGGGGGGCGGCACCGGGGAGCTGTTTTTT
TRBV7-6	TRBJ2-3	.	17	TRBD2	CASSFRGVAGGTDTQYF	TGTGCCAGCAGCTTCCGGGGGGTAGCGGGAGGCACAGATACGCAGTATTTT
TRBV27	TRBJ2-7	.	12	.	CASNRTPYEQYF	TGTGCCAGCAATCGGACACCCTACGAGCAGTACTTC
TRBV6-1	TRBJ2-7	.	16	TRBD2	CASSERLSGGLYEQYF	TGTGCCAGCAGTGAAAGGTTGAGCGGGGGATTGTACGAGCAGTACTTC
TRBV27	TRBJ2-5	.	15	.	CASTLSGERTETQYF	TGTGCCAGCACTCTTAGCGGAGAGCGAACGGAGACCCAGTACTTC